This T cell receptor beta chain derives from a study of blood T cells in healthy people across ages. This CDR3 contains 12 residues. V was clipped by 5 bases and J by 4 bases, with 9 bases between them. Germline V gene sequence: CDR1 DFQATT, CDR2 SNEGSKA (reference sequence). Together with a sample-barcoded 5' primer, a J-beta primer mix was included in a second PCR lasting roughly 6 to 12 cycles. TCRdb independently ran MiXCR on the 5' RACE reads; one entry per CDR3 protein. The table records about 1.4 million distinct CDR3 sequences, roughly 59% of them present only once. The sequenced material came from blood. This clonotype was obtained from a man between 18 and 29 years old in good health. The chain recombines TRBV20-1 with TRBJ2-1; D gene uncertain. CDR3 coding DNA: TGCAGTGCTGGTACACCGTACAATGAGCAGTTCTTC. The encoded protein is CSAGTPYNEQFF.